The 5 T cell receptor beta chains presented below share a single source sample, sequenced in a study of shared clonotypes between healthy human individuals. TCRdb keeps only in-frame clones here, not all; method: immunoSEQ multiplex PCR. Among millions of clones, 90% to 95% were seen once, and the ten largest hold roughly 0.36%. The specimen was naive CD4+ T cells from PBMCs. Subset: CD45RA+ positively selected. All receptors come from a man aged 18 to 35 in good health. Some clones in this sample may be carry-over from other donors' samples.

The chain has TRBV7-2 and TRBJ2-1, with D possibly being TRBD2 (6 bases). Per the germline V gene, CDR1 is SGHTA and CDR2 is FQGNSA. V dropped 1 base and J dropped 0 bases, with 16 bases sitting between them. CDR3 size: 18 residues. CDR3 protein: CASSLGLVARVSYNEQFF. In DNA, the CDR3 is TGTGCCAGCAGCTTAGGACTAGTGGCAAGGGTCTCCTACAATGAGCAGTTCTTC.

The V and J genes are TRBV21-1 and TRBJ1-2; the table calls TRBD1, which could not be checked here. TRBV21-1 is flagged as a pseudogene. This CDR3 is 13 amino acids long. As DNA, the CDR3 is TGTGCCAGCAGCAAAGGGACAGTGGGCGGCTACACCTTC. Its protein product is CASSKGTVGGYTF.

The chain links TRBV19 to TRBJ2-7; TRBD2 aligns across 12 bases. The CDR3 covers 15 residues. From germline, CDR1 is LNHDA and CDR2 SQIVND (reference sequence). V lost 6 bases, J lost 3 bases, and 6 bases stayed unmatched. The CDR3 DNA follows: TGTGCCAGTAGACCGGGACTAGCGGGCCTCTACGAGCAGTACTTC. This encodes CASRPGLAGLYEQYF.

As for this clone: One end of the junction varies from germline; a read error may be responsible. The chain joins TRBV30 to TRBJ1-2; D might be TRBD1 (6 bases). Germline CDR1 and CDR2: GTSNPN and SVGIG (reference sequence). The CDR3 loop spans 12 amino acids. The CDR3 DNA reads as TGTGCCCGGAGCACACAGGGCGACGGCTACACCTTC. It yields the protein CARSTQGDGYTF.

In DNA form, the CDR3 reads TGCGCCAGCAGCCAAGGTCTTTTCGGGTGGCGGGAGATCATCGACCACGAGCAGTACTTC. The encoded protein is CASSQGLFGWREIIDHEQYF. The rearrangement links TRBV4-1 to TRBJ2-7, with 7 nucleotides matching TRBD2. Germline values: CDR1 MGHRA, CDR2 YSYEKL. The CDR3 extends over 20 amino acids. V lost 1 base and J lost 5; bases outside the gene matches: 23.